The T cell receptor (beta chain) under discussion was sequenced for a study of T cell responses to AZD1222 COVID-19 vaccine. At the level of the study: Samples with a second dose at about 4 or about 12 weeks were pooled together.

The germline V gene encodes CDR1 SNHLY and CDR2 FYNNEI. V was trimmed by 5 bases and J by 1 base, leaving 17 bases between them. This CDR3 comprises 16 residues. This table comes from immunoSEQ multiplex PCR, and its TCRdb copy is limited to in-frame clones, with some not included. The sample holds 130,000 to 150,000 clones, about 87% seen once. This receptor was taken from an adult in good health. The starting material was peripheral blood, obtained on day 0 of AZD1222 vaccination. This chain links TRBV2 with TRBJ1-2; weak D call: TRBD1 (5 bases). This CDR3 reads CASSPGGGAHNYGYTF. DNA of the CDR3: TGTGCCAGCAGTCCCGGGGGAGGGGCGCATAACTATGGCTACACCTTC.